This is a list of T cell receptor beta chains from one sample in a study of T cell responses to AZD1222 COVID-19 vaccine. The data were produced by immunoSEQ multiplex PCR, yet TCRdb's version contains in-frame clones alone and is incomplete. The data hold 95,000 to 110,000 clones, with 90% observed a single time. Sequencing used peripheral blood, obtained on day 0 of AZD1222 vaccination. The source of these receptors is an adult in good health. The conserved cysteine and the conserved F or W are not part of the CDR3 here. The D gene is left open where the match is weak.

j_gene	v_gene	d_gene	CDR3aa
TRBJ1-4	TRBV19	NA	ASSIGQLNEKLF
TRBJ1-1	TRBV7-6	NA	ASSFFQAAPNTEAF
TRBJ2-7	TRBV5-1	NA	ASSLKGGSSYEQY
TRBJ2-2	TRBV6-1	NA	ASSDLWGLLDTGELF
TRBJ1-4	TRBV4-1	NA	ASSQDPAGSGEKLF
TRBJ2-7	TRBV2	TRBD1	ASQGEPGQKSYEQY
TRBJ2-3	TRBV3-1/TRBV3-2	TRBD2	ASSQGIGGGSTDTQY
TRBJ1-4	TRBV30	NA	AWSYLGHKLF
TRBJ1-2	TRBV7-9	NA	ASSLSLLRTRDGYT
TRBJ1-2	TRBV7-9	NA	ASSRGGYGYT
TRBJ1-4	TRBV7-9	NA	ASSPLAGNEKLF
TRBJ1-2	TRBV28	NA	ASSRPVSGYGYT
TRBJ1-2	TRBV11-2	NA	ASSLVGQPSLGYT
TRBJ2-3	TRBV7-3	TRBD2	ASSPSTGGTQY
TRBJ1-2	TRBV2	NA	ASSDLSGRANGYT